These T cell receptor beta chains were read from a single sample in a study of shared clonotypes between healthy human individuals. Generated by immunoSEQ multiplex PCR, the TCRdb table keeps only in-frame clones and is missing some. The repertoire holds millions of clones, with 80% to 95% as singletons. Sequenced sample: naive CD4+ T cells from PBMCs. Source of these receptors: a man aged 18 to 29 in good health. Some clones in this sample may be carry-over from other donors' samples. CDR3s leave out the opening cysteine and the closing phenylalanine or tryptophan. Size is stated for part of the rows, as once, few or many counts, or as a class when the clone is expanded.

size,V,CDR3
-,TRBV9,ASSVGGQGWGQETQY
-,TRBV4-1,ASSPPGALGYT
-,TRBV6-1,ASSTQGASYEQY
-,TRBV5-1,ASSFGPGEQY
-,TRBV27,ASRRAGGPYEQY
-,TRBV5-1,ASSLEAAGPQRQY
-,TRBV27,ASSLNLYNEQF
-,TRBV29-1,SARGLVYNEQF
-,TRBV28,ASSQFYEQY
-,TRBV4-1,ASSQDPPLAVSTDTQY
-,TRBV5-1,ASSQGAPGANVLT
-,TRBV2,ASSGRVGTTNEKLF
-,TRBV7-2,ASSLAGSGFYNEQF
-,TRBV7-2,ASSRQAAIY
-,TRBV18,ASSRSHESTDTQY
once,TRBV9,ASSVGQSTGANVLT
-,TRBV27,ASSPGRGKGANTEAF
-,TRBV6-6,ASSNGQGQYEQY
-,TRBV5-1,ASSSRDRGTGELF
-,TRBV28,ASRLGLQNTGELF
-,TRBV4-2,ASSQEDRGYEQY
-,TRBV21-1,ASQGGYEQY
-,TRBV5-1,ASSPPGGADTQY
-,TRBV5-1,ASSLPDWHTEAF
-,TRBV5-6,ASSGWGQPYEQY
few,TRBV7-3,ASSFKGGTEAF
-,TRBV28,ANHRVQETQY
-,TRBV7-2,ASSFVNTEAF
-,TRBV4-3,ASSQEPPQTSGRRAEQF
-,TRBV28,ASSLGSSYNEQF
-,TRBV4-2,ASSQDPPIRSSGNTIY
once,TRBV11-2,ASSRPGWANVLT
-,TRBV19,ASSRTSGSGEQY
-,TRBV25-1,ASSDPRGAGNTIY
-,TRBV30,AWGRGSDYEQY